Reported below is one T cell receptor (beta chain). Since a much larger clone is just one base distant, this may be a read error. Amplification of TCR beta CDR3 regions was performed using RNA transcripts as template. First-round RT-PCR with HTBI primers amplified the TCR CDR3 region. TCRdb fed the multiplex PCR reads into MiXCR, producing one record per CDR3 protein. The sample lists 500,000 to 750,000 distinct CDR3 sequences, 15% to 19% seen once, with around 6.6% in the top ten. Germline loops: CDR1 LGHDT, CDR2 YNNKEL (reference sequence). With 1 base clipped from V and 5 bases from J, the junction kept 12 bases outside the gene matches. The CDR3 consists of 17 residues. The sample belongs to a study of T cells in Graves' hyperthyroidism and ophthalmopathy.

The clonotype originates from a woman in her thirties with Graves' hyperthyroidism. V gene TRBV3-1 combines with J gene TRBJ2-7, with 9 bases that match TRBD1. The specimen was blood. The CDR3 loop reads CASSQGAGTGKSHEQYF. The CDR3 DNA sequence: TGTGCCAGCAGCCAAGGGGCCGGGACAGGGAAATCCCACGAGCAGTACTTC.